These 10 T cell receptor beta chains originate from one sample sequenced in a study of cytomegalovirus exposure and HLA in healthy donors. Vbeta (60) and Jbeta (13) primers were used in the PCR. The method was immunoSEQ multiplex PCR; TCRdb's version includes in-frame clones alone and lacks a portion of them. Among about 89,000 clones listed, roughly two thirds were seen once. The specimen sequenced was PBMCs. The receptors here all came from a human donor in good health.

The V call is TRBV5-4, the J call TRBJ1-1; D is unclear. CDR1 and CDR2 (germline): SGHNT, YYREEE (reference sequence). The V end lost 6 bases, the J end lost 0 bases, and 18 bases lay between the germline ends. This CDR3 has 16 amino acids. CDR3 residues: CASNNEVGNMNTEAFF. The DNA of the CDR3 is TGTGCCAGCAACAATGAGGTCGGAAACATGAACACTGAAGCTTTCTTT.

This sequence joins TRBV5-1 and TRBJ1-3; D is uncertain. The CDR3 is made up of 15 amino acids. Germline loops: CDR1 SGHRS, CDR2 YFSETQ. The ends were cut back, 0 bases at V and 5 bases at J, with 12 bases in the middle. The CDR3 sequence: CASSLEAVARNTIYF. CDR3 coding DNA: TGCGCCAGCAGCTTGGAGGCCGTAGCCCGAAACACCATATATTTT.

CDR3 sequence reads: CASSPTNRMEQFF. The CDR3 nucleotides are TGCGCCAGCAGCCCAACTAACCGGATGGAGCAGTTCTTC. This chain joins TRBV5-1 and TRBJ2-1, with D hard to call. V was cut by 4 bases and J by 10 bases, with 15 bases left in between. The CDR3 extends over 13 amino acids. The germline CDR1 and CDR2 sequences are SGHRS and YFSETQ.

The genes are TRBV28 and TRBJ2-4; perhaps TRBD1 as D (5 bases). The germline V gene has CDR1 MDHEN and CDR2 SYDVKM. V was clipped by 2 bases and J by 0 bases, with 11 bases between them. The CDR3 extends over 16 amino acids. CDR3 in DNA: TGTGCCAGCAGTTTAGCGGCAGGGCTAGCCAAAAACATTCAGTACTTC. This codes for CASSLAAGLAKNIQYF. The whole variable domain, remainder taken from reference TRBV28 and TRBJ2-4, is DVKVTQSSRYLVKRTGEKVFLECVQDMDHENMFWYRQDPGLGLRLIYFSYDVKMKEKGDIPEGYSVSREKKERFSLILESASTNQTSMYLCASSLAAGLAKNIQYFGAGTRLSVL.

This clone was observed once. V and J are TRBV5-6 and TRBJ2-5, with D perhaps TRBD2 (5 bases). Trimming removed 1 base from V and 1 base from J, with 14 bases in between. CDR1 is SGHDT and CDR2 is YYEEEE in the germline V gene. The CDR3 sequence is 16 residues long. The CDR3 coding sequence is TGTGCCAGCAGCTTGTCTCTCGGGGTCTTCCAAGAGACCCAGTACTTC. It translates to CASSLSLGVFQETQYF. Using reference TRBV5-6 and TRBJ2-5 for the parts outside the CDR3, the full variable domain is DAGVTQSPTHLIKTRGQQVTLRCSPKSGHDTVSWYQQALGQGPQFIFQYYEEEERQRGNFPDRFSGHQFPNYSSELNVNALLLGDSALYLCASSLSLGVFQETQYFGPGTRLLVL.

The chain couples TRBV9 to TRBJ1-1; tentatively, D is TRBD1 (6 bases). The CDR3 contains 14 residues. Trimming pared 0 bases from V and 4 bases from J, leaving 10 bases between. Per the germline V gene, CDR1 is SGDLS and CDR2 is YYNGEE. In nucleotides, the CDR3 is TGTGCCAGCAGCGTAGGACAGGAGAGCACTGAAGCTTTCTTT. Its translation: CASSVGQESTEAFF.

The rearrangement links TRBV7-8 to TRBJ2-2; D ambiguous. The CDR3 spans 15 residues. Between the trimmed V and J ends, which lost 4 bases and 2 bases, there was a span of 11 bases. CDR1 and CDR2 (germline): SGHVS, FQNEAQ. DNA for the CDR3: TGTGCCAGCAGCTATGCATACTTTAACACCGGGGAGCTGTTTTTT. This translates into CASSYAYFNTGELFF.

This clone was counted between two and nine times. This chain connects TRBV10-3 to TRBJ2-7, with D possibly being TRBD1 (6 bases). V lost 4 bases and J 7 bases, leaving 14 bases between the germline ends. The V gene's germline CDR1 is ENHRY and CDR2 SYGVKD. The CDR3 spans 13 residues. CDR3 DNA: TGTGCCATCAGTGGGACAGCTCCTGTGGAGCAGTACTTC. It translates to CAISGTAPVEQYF.

This clone was counted once. This chain uses TRBV7-3 with TRBJ2-1; TRBD2 aligns across 8 bases. The V gene's germline CDR1 is SGHTA and CDR2 FQGTGA. The CDR3 is 15 residues long. With V trimmed by 5 bases and J by 1 base, 4 bases remained unmatched. CDR3 sequence: CASSRSGGSYNEQFF. CDR3 sequence (DNA): TGTGCCAGCAGCCGAAGCGGGGGATCCTACAATGAGCAGTTCTTC.

The DNA for the CDR3 is TGTGCCTGGAGTGTTGGGCCCAGGGGCTCCTATAATTCACCCCTCCACTTT. This translates into CAWSVGPRGSYNSPLHF. The gene calls are TRBV30 and TRBJ1-6; D perhaps matches TRBD1 (6 bases). The ends were cut back, 0 bases at V and 0 bases at J, with 12 bases in the middle. Germline V lookup: CDR1 GTSNPN, CDR2 SVGIG (reference sequence). The CDR3 spans 17 residues.